This T cell receptor beta chain emerged from a study of blood T cells in healthy people across ages (dated by TCRdb to the mid-2010s). About the study as a whole: Template switching captured roughly one uniquely barcoded TCR beta cDNA molecule per two T cells in model experiments. The study analyzed two additional independent replicas of 1 million unique cDNA reads from the same blood draw for two donors, one aged 18 to 30 and one aged 80 or older. To track age-related changes in TCR beta repertoire diversity, the study relied on deep sequencing normalized with unique cDNA molecular identifiers. Four age groups were formed from the donors: young (average 16 years), middle-aged (just under 40), aged (about 62) and long-lived (roughly 88). Overall study outcomes, separate from this receptor: Donor CMV infection status was unknown, potentially confounding age-related changes in expanded clonotypes. There was a strong correlation between observed TCR beta diversity and the percentage of naive T cells measured by flow cytometry. Compared with the aged group, the long-lived group had more naive CD4+ T cells, fewer expanded clones and increased TCR diversity, a pattern suggesting age selection. Because profiling used bulk unsorted PBMCs, naive and antigen-experienced compartments could not be compared conclusively. Total diversity estimates from one million sequenced T cells were considered lower bounds and underestimates. As age increased, observed TCR beta diversity per million T cells dropped in a roughly linear way, and a significant reduction was already evident by age 40.

The donors were roughly 40 Caucasian individuals from Russia, aged 6 to 90 years, who were systemically healthy. Approximately 9.3 milliliters of peripheral blood were collected from each donor into EDTA-treated Vacutainer tubes. PBMCs were isolated by Ficoll-Paque density-gradient centrifugation, with at least 6 million obtained per sample. Trizol reagent was used to extract total RNA from PBMCs, with at least 6 micrograms per sample. Naive CD45RAhigh/CD27high T cell percentages were measured by flow cytometry on a PBMC aliquot from every donor. As for this clonotype: Its antigen is still unknown. No much larger clonotype is one base removed from it; base qualities were not supplied.

Between the V and J ends, shortened by 0 bases and 5 bases respectively, the junction contains 8 bases. The CDR3 spans 14 residues, from the cysteine through the phenylalanine. Only the CDR3 portion is preserved as DNA: 42 bases, with reading frame beginning at the first base. CDR1 LNHNV and CDR2 YYDKDF are derived from the germline V gene (reference sequence). Libraries were prepared through 5' RACE. The run used an Illumina HiSeq 2500. A second roughly 7 to 12 cycle PCR used a sample-barcoded 5' primer and a J-beta primer mix. A unique molecular identifier was introduced onto each TCR beta cDNA molecule by a template-switch 5' adaptor carrying 12 random nucleotides. At least 2.5 million CDR3-containing paired-end reads were obtained from each sample. All of the RNA was converted into first-strand cDNA using the Mint cDNA synthesis kit, with a TRBC-specific oligonucleotide serving as the primer. Following uracil-DNA glycosylase treatment, a first 18-cycle PCR with universal primers M1SS and BC2_uni_R was performed on all cDNA. Per the source publication's procedure: Each sample was normalized by randomly selecting 1 million high-quality reads, each carrying a distinct molecular identifier. Instead of being binned into consensus sequences, reads with shared molecular identifiers were discarded. MiTCR, set to a Q25 quality threshold and the strictest error-elimination algorithm, was used for CDR3 identification, clonotype clustering and error correction. A nonparametric unseen species model with Euler transformation was used to estimate lower-bound total TCR beta diversity. The raw public data were reprocessed by TCRdb itself: fastp quality trimming at Q25, MiXCR clonotype calling, in-frame beta chains only. Every distinct CDR3 protein forms one entry, paired with its most common genes and DNA. The V and J calls and clone size come from TCRdb's table, not from the authors' own analysis. Here the sample has some 760,000 distinct CDR3 sequences; around 25% occur a single time. 9.4% of the sample lies in the top ten.

The sample was also linked to a second study, of T cells of mothers and their children. The second publication reports: The donors were nine systemically healthy Caucasian individuals, made up of three mothers and their six children. cDNA synthesis used all of the extracted RNA, with roughly 1.5 ug of RNA in each 15 ul reaction. Sample barcodes and 2-4 random nucleotides were added via the M1S primer in the second PCR. Over 9 million TCR beta CDR3 reads came from each mother, compared with around 3 million reads from each child. In both related and unrelated pairs, thymic selection shapes the output of TCR recombination in a similar way, with inherited differences having only a minor effect. Normalized repertoire overlap in related mother-child pairs was always slightly higher than in unrelated mother-child pairs, but the difference was never significant. No persistent microchimeric T cell clones were detected, at a sensitivity of approximately 110 clones per million clonotypes. The study used deep NGS to compare TCR beta repertoires of mothers and children, seeking features distinguishing related mother-child pairs from unrelated individuals. The mean age was roughly 40 +/- 4 years for the mothers and 11 +/- 4 years for the children. After adapter ligation was performed with NEBNext reagents, the libraries were sequenced on an Illumina HiSeq 2000 with 100+100 nt paired-end reads. To prevent cross-contamination, the mother and child libraries were prepared a month apart and were sequenced in separate runs. For each donor, somewhere between about 450,000 and 2,000,000 distinct TCR beta clonotypes were identified. Naive TCR beta clonotypes were estimated from low-frequency clonotypes matched to each donor's FACS-determined naive share, without sorting.

The rearranged segments are TRBV15 and TRBJ2-1, with an unclear D gene assignment. The sequencing input was blood. The clonotype comes from a boy younger than 18 in good health. The DNA sequence is as follows: TGTGCCACCAGCAGAGAGAGAGCAGACAATGAGCAGTTCTTC. Its translation reads: CATSRERADNEQFF.